This T cell receptor beta chain was retrieved from a study of PD-L1 blockade in urothelial cancer. The V segment lost 6 bases and the J segment 0 bases; nucleotides outside the gene matches: 2. The CDR3 consists of 15 residues. CDR1 and CDR2 (germline): SGHAT, FQNNGV. Using immunoSEQ multiplex PCR, the repertoire was profiled, and TCRdb retains in-frame clones only, with some absent. The data hold roughly 26,000 clones, with 70% to 90% observed a single time. The chain links TRBV11-2 to TRBJ2-1, with 10 bases fitting TRBD2. The receptor comes from a man over 45 with urothelial cancer. This sample comprised PBMCs, obtained around atezolizumab (anti-PD-L1) treatment. CDR3 protein: CASRSSGSSYNEQFF. As DNA, the CDR3 is TGTGCCAGCAGATCTAGCGGGAGCTCCTACAATGAGCAGTTCTTC.